The clone carrying this T cell receptor (beta chain) was picked up a small number of times. The source of the sample is a study of blood T cell repertoires in COVID-19. Study details: Sites across the United States, Italy and Spain contributed samples from acute and convalescent COVID-19. T cells, B-cell-depleted T cells, or PBMCs provided the cDNA or gDNA that served as material.

Measured with immunoSEQ multiplex PCR; TCRdb has only the in-frame clones, and not every one. The sample consists of about 280,000 clones, roughly 89% of them appearing once. The CDR3 length is 15 residues. Germline V gene sequence: CDR1 MRHNA, CDR2 SNTAGT. Trimming took 6 bases from V and 0 from J, leaving 13 bases between them. The chain carries TRBV6-4 and TRBJ2-3; perhaps TRBD2 as D (6 bases). This sequence was found in a man aged 35 to 55 with acute or convalescent COVID-19. Sequences were obtained from peripheral blood. CDR3 in DNA: TGTGCCAGCAGCGGGGGAGGCTCTAGCACAGATACGCAGTATTTT. Translation: CASSGGGSSTDTQYF.